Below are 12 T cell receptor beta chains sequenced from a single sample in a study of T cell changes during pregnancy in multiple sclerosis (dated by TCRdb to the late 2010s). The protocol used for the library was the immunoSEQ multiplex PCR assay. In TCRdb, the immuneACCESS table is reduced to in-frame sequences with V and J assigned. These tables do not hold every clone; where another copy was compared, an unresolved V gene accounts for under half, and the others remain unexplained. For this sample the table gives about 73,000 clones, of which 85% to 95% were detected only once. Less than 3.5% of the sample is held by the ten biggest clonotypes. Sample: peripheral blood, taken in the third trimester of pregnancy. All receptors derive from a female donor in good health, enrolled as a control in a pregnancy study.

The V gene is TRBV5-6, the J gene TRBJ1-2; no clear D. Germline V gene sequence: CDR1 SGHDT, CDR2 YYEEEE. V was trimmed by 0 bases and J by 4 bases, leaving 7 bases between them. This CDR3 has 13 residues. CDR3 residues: CASSLGAGYGYTF. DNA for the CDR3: TGTGCCAGCAGCTTGGGGGCTGGCTATGGCTACACCTTC.

The DNA of the CDR3 is TGTGCCAGCAGCTTGGGGGGGGAAAGTCAGCCCCAGCATTTT. Amino acid sequence: CASSLGGESQPQHF. The chain employs TRBV5-4 and TRBJ1-5; D may be TRBD1 (5 bases). The CDR3 covers 14 residues. CDR1 SGHNT and CDR2 YYREEE come from the germline V gene (reference sequence). V was clipped by 0 bases and J by 6 bases, with 10 bases between them.

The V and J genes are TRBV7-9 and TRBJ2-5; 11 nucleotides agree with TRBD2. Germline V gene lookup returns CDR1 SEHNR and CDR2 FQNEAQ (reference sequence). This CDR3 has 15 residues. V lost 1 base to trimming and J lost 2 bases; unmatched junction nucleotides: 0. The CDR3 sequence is CASSLGLAGQETQYF. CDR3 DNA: TGTGCCAGCAGCTTAGGACTAGCGGGACAAGAGACCCAGTACTTC.

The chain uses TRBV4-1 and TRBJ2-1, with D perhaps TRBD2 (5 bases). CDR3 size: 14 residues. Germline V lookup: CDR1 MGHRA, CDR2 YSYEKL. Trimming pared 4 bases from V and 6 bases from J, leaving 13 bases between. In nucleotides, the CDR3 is TGCGCCAGCAGCCGCCCGGGAACGGTCAATGAGCAGTTCTTC. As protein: CASSRPGTVNEQFF.

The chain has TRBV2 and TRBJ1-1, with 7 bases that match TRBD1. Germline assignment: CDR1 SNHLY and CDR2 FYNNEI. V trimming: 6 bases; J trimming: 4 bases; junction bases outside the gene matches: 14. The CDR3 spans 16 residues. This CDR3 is CASSRDRVGLGTEAFF. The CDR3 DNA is TGTGCCAGCAGCAGAGACAGGGTAGGGCTTGGCACTGAAGCTTTCTTT.

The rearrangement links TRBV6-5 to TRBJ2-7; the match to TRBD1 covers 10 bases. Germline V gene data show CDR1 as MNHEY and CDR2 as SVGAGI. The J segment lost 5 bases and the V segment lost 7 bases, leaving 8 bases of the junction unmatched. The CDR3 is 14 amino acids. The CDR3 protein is CASKTGQGYDEQYF. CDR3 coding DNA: TGTGCCAGCAAAACGGGACAGGGGTACGACGAGCAGTACTTC.

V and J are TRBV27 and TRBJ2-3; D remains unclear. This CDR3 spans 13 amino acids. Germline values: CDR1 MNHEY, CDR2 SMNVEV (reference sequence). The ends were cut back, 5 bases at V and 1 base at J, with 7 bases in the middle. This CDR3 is CASSPLGTDTQYF. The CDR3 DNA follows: TGTGCCAGCAGTCCCCTAGGCACAGATACGCAGTATTTT.

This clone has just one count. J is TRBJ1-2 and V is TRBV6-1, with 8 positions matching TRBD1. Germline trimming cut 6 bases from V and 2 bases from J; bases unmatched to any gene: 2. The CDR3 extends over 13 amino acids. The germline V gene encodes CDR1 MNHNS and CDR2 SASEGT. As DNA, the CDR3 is TGTGCCAGCAGCCAGGGGGCCAACTATGGCTACACCTTC. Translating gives CASSQGANYGYTF.

The CDR3 DNA sequence: TGTGCCAGCAGCTTAGCCGGTGAAGCTTTCTTT. Protein: CASSLAGEAFF. The V call is TRBV7-9, the J call TRBJ1-1; unclear D gene. Trimming stripped 0 bases from V and 7 bases from J, with 3 bases between. Germline V lookup: CDR1 SEHNR, CDR2 FQNEAQ (reference sequence). CDR3 length equals 11 residues. Looking up the rest from reference TRBV7-9 and TRBJ1-1 gives the full variable domain: DTGVSQNPRHKITKRGQNVTFRCDPISEHNRLYWYRQTLGQGPEFLTYFQNEAQLEKSRLLSDRFSAERPKGSFSTLEIQRTEQGDSAMYLCASSLAGEAFFGQGTRLTVV.

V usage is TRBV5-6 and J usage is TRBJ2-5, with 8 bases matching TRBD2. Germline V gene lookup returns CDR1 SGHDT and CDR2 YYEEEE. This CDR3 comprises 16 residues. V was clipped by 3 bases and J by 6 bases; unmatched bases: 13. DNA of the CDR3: TGTGCCAGCAGCTCCCGGTGGGATAGCGGGGTACAGACCCAGTACTTC. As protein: CASSSRWDSGVQTQYF.

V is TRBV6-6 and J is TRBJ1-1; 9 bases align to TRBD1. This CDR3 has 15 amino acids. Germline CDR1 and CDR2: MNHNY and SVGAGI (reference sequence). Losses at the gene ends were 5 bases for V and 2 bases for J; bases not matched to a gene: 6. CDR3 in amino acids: CASSLTGGANTEAFF. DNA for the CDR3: TGTGCCAGCAGTCTTACAGGGGGCGCTAACACTGAAGCTTTCTTT.

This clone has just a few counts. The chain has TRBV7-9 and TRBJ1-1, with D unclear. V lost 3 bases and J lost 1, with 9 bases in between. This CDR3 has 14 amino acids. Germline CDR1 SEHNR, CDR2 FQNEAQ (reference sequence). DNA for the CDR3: TGTGCCAGCAGCTTGTCGGGGTCGAACACTGAAGCTTTCTTT. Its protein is CASSLSGSNTEAFF.